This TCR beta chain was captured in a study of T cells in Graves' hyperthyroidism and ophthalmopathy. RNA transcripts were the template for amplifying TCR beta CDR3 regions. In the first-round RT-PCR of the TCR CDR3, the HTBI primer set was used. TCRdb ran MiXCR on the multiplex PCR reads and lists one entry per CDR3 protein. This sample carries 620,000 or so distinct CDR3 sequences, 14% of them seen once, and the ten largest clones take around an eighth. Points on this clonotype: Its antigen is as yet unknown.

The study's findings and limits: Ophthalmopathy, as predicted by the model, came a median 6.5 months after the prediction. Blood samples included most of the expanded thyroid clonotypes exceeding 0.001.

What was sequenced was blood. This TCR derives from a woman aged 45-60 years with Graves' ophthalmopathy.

CDR3 protein: CASSRRGPSGNTIYF. The CDR3 DNA reads as TGTGCCAGCAGCCGCAGGGGCCCCTCTGGAAACACCATATATTTT. The chain is built from TRBV7-9 and TRBJ1-3; TRBD1 might be the D (6 bases). The ends were cut back, 5 bases at V and 0 bases at J, with 11 bases in the middle. This CDR3 has 15 amino acids. From germline, CDR1 is SEHNR and CDR2 FQNEAQ (reference sequence). Full variable domain (remainder filled in from reference TRBV7-9 and TRBJ1-3): DTGVSQNPRHKITKRGQNVTFRCDPISEHNRLYWYRQTLGQGPEFLTYFQNEAQLEKSRLLSDRFSAERPKGSFSTLEIQRTEQGDSAMYLCASSRRGPSGNTIYFGEGSWLTVV.